Sequencing of this TCR beta chain was carried out in a study of blood T cell repertoires in COVID-19. Study processing details: Estimation of nucleated cell counts was performed using reference gene primer amplification. This table comes from immunoSEQ multiplex PCR, and its TCRdb copy is limited to in-frame clones, with some not included. V and J calls and clone size are those listed in that table; D and trimming were worked out from the DNA. The table lists approximately 440,000 clones, approximately 89% of them singletons. V lost 7 bases and J lost 3, with 12 bases in between. The germline CDR1 and CDR2 sequences are LNHDA and SQIVND (reference sequence). There are 13 residues in the CDR3.

Sequences were obtained from peripheral blood. The chain couples TRBV19 to TRBJ1-1, with no clear D. The sequence was collected from a woman aged 50 to 65 with COVID-19, enrolled during active disease. CDR3 bases: TGTGCCAGTAAATCAGGAGGGCACACTGAAGCTTTCTTT. Its protein product is CASKSGGHTEAFF.